This T cell receptor beta chain emerged from a study of chemoradiotherapy in HPV16-positive cancers. There are 17 residues in the CDR3. In germline, CDR1 is LNHNV, CDR2 YYDKDF (reference sequence). Unmatched junction bases numbered 3, after V lost 0 bases and J lost 1 base. Only in-frame clones appear in the TCRdb table, and some are missing; sequencing was by immunoSEQ multiplex PCR. Of about 22,000 clones listed, over 85% were seen once; the top ten hold about 5.8%. Sequenced here: blood, sampled from a patient who underwent chemoradiotherapy. This TCR was recovered from a human donor with HPV-associated anogenital cancer. This chain connects TRBV15 to TRBJ2-1, with 10 bases aligning to TRBD2. The CDR3 DNA reads TGTGCCACCAGCAGAGATCAGACTAGCGGGTCCTACAATGAGCAGTTCTTC. As protein: CATSRDQTSGSYNEQFF.